Listed here is a single TCR beta chain. Its antigen is unidentified. The CDR3 runs 13 residues. Trimming cost V 7 bases and J 1 base; bases outside gene matches: 4. The germline V gene encodes CDR1 MNHNY and CDR2 SVGAGI (reference sequence). The source of the sample is a study of cytomegalovirus exposure and HLA in healthy donors. Study as a whole: Findings of an earlier analysis included roughly 110 million unique TCR beta sequences from 200 million or so T cells. Findings and caveats of the study: Researchers reported from a later analysis that most CMV-associated TCR beta chains appeared HLA-restricted.

Primers: 60 Vbeta forward and 13 Jbeta reverse. Method: immunoSEQ multiplex PCR; TCRdb's copy keeps in-frame clones and lacks some. The sample shows fewer than 250,000 clones, 65% to 80% of them seen only once. The chain links TRBV6-6 to TRBJ2-7; 7 bases are shared with TRBD1. The source material was PBMCs. This clonotype originated in a girl aged 2-10 years in good health and CMV-seronegative. The CDR3 region has the DNA TGTGCCAGCATAAAGACAGGGTCCTACGAGCAGTACTTC. Its protein is CASIKTGSYEQYF.